The entry below describes one T cell receptor beta chain. The antigen remains unidentified. The data originate from a study of shared clonotypes between healthy human individuals. Study-level findings and limits: The diversity represented, both genetic and in exposure history, was limited by few donors.

Germline trimming cut 5 bases from V and 3 bases from J; bases unmatched to any gene: 9. The length of the CDR3 is 15 residues. Germline lookup yields CDR1 SGHAT and CDR2 FQNNGV. Data came from immunoSEQ multiplex PCR; TCRdb stores just in-frame clones and leaves some out. This table has about 2 million clones, 85% to 95% appearing once. This rearrangement joins TRBV11-2 to TRBJ2-7; TRBD1 agrees at 8 bases. The clonotype comes from a man younger than 35 in good health. The specimen was naive CD4+ T cells sorted from blood. The subset denotes: CD45RA+ positively selected. DNA for the CDR3: TGTGCCAGCAGCCACGTGGACAGGGAACACTACGAGCAGTACTTC. It codes for CASSHVDREHYEQYF. The variable domain in full, with the rest retrieved from reference TRBV11-2 and TRBJ2-7, is EAGVAQSPRYKIIEKRQSVAFWCNPISGHATLYWYQQILGQGPKLLIQFQNNGVVDDSQLPKDRFSAERLKGVDSTLKIQPAKLEDSAVYLCASSHVDREHYEQYFGPGTRLTVT.